These 5 T cell receptor beta chains originate from one sample sequenced in a study of OX40 agonist ivuxolimab in advanced cancers. Generated by immunoSEQ multiplex PCR, the TCRdb table keeps only in-frame clones and is missing some. The sample records over 85,000 clones, roughly 93% being singletons. The sequencing used CD4+ or CD8+ T cells sorted from blood, collected in a trial of the OX40 agonist ivuxolimab. These receptor sequences come from an adult with an advanced solid tumor such as melanoma, head and neck, liver or kidney cancer.

The J gene is TRBJ2-2, the V gene TRBV5-4; 8 nucleotides line up with TRBD1. The CDR3 spans 16 residues. The V and J ends lost 3 bases and 6 bases, in that order; junction bases with no gene match: 10. CDR1 and CDR2 from the germline V gene are SGHNT and YYREEE (reference sequence). In DNA, the CDR3 is TGTGCCAGCAGCTCCGGACAGGGAAGTAGATCCGGGGAGCTGTTTTTT. This gives the protein CASSSGQGSRSGELFF.

The chain couples TRBV30 to TRBJ1-5; D gene unclear. The CDR3 runs to 13 residues. The ends were cut back, 3 bases at V and 7 bases at J, with 13 bases in the middle. CDR1 and CDR2 (germline): GTSNPN, SVGIG (reference sequence). The CDR3 is CAWSARGGQPQHF. DNA of the CDR3: TGTGCCTGGAGCGCCCGTGGCGGGCAGCCCCAGCATTTT.

This clone was counted once. The CDR3 bases are TGTGCCAGCAGTTACTCGAACAGGGGGCGATTCACTGAAGCTTTCTTT. Its translation is CASSYSNRGRFTEAFF. The chain links TRBV6-5 to TRBJ1-1; the match to TRBD1 covers 9 bases. With 0 bases clipped from V and 4 bases from J, the junction kept 6 bases outside the gene matches. The CDR3 length is 16 residues. Germline V lookup: CDR1 MNHEY, CDR2 SVGAGI.

Comment on this clone: At the DNA level, this CDR3 is encoded by other sequences in the same sample as well. J is TRBJ1-5 and V is TRBV6-5; D might be TRBD1 (5 bases). Germline CDR1 is MNHEY and CDR2 is SVGAGI. The V end lost 3 bases, the J end lost 5 bases, and 8 bases lay between the germline ends. CDR3 length equals 13 residues. CDR3 sequence reads: CASSYDRDQPQHF. The CDR3 nucleotides read TGTGCCAGCAGTTATGACAGAGATCAGCCCCAGCATTTT.

V is TRBV10-3 and J is TRBJ1-3, with D hard to call. The CDR3 consists of 14 residues. Germline assignment: CDR1 ENHRY and CDR2 SYGVKD. V lost 6 bases and J lost 0, with 9 bases in between. CDR3 loop: CAIREHNSGNTIYF. The CDR3 bases are TGTGCCATCAGGGAACATAACTCTGGAAACACCATATATTTT.